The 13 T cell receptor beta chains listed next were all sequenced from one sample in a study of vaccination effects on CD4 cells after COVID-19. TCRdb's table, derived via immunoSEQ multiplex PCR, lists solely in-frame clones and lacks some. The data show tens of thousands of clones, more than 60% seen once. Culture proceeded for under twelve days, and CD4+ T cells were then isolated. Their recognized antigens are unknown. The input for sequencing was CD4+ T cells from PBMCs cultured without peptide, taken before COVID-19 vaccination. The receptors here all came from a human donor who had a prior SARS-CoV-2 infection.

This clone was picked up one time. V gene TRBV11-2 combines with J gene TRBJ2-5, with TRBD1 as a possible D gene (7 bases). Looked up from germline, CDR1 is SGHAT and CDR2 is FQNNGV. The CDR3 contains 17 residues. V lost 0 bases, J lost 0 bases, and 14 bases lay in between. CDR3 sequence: CASSLELAGGYQETQYF. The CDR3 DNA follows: TGTGCCAGCAGCTTAGAGCTGGCAGGGGGGTACCAAGAGACCCAGTACTTC.

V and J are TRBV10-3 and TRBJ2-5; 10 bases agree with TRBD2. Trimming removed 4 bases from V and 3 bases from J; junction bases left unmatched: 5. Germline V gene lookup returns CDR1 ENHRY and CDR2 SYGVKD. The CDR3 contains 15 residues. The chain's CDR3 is CAISGRLAGEETQYF. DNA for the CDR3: TGTGCCATCAGTGGGAGGCTAGCGGGAGAAGAGACCCAGTACTTC.

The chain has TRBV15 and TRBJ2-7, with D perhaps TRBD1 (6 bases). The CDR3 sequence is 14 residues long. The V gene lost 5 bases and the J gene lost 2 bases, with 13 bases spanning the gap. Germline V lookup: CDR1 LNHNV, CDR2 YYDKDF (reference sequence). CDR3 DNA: TGTGCCACCAGCCCTAAACAGGGTCCCTACGAGCAGTACTTC. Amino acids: CATSPKQGPYEQYF.

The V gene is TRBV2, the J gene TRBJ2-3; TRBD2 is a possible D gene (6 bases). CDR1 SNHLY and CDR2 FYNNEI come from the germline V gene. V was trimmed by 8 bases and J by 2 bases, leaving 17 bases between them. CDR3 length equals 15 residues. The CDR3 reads CASRETALFTDTQYF. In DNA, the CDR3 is TGTGCCAGCCGGGAGACGGCACTATTCACAGATACGCAGTATTTT. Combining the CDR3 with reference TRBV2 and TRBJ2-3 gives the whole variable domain EPEVTQTPSHQVTQMGQEVILRCVPISNHLYFYWYRQILGQKVEFLVSFYNNEISEKSEIFDDQFSVERPDGSNFTLKIRSTKLEDSAMYFCASRETALFTDTQYFGPGTRLTVL.

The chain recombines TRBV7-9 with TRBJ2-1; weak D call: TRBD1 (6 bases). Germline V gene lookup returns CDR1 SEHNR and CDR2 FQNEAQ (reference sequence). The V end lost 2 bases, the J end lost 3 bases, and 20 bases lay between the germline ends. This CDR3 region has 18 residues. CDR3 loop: CASSLRRLGRGDYNEQFF. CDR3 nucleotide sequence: TGTGCCAGCAGCTTACGGAGGTTGGGCAGGGGTGACTACAATGAGCAGTTCTTC.

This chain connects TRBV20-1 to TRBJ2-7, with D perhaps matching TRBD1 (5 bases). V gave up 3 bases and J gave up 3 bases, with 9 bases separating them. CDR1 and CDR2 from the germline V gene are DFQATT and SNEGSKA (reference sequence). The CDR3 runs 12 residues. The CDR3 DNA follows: TGCAGTGCTAGTAGGGGCAGCTACGAGCAGTACTTC. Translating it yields CSASRGSYEQYF.

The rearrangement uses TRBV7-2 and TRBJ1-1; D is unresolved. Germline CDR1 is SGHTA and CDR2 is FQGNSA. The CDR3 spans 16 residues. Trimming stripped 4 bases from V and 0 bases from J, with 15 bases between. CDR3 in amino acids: CASSSLTPYMNTEAFF. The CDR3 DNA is TGTGCCAGCAGCTCTTTAACCCCATATATGAACACTGAAGCTTTCTTT.

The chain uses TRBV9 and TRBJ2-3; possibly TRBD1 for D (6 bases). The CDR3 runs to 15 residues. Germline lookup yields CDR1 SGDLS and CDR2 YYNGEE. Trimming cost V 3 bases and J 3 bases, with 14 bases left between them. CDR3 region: CASSALQGLTDTQYF. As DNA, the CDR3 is TGTGCCAGCAGCGCTTTACAGGGATTAACAGATACGCAGTATTTT.

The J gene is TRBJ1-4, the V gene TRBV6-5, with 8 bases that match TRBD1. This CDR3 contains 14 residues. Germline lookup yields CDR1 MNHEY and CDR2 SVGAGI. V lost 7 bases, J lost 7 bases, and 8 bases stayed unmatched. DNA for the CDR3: TGTGCCAGCAAGCCGCAGGGGGCTGGTGAAAAACTGTTTTTT. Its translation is CASKPQGAGEKLFF.

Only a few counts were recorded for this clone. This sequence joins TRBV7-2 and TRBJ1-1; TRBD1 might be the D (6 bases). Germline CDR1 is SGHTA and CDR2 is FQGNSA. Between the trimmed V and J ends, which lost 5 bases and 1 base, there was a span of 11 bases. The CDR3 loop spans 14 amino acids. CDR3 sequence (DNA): TGTGCCAGCAGCCCGGGGGCTGCGAACACTGAAGCTTTCTTT. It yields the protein CASSPGAANTEAFF.

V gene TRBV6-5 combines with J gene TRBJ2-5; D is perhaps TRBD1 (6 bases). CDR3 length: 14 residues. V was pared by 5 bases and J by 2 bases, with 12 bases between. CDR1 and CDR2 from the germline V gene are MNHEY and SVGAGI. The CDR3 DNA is TGTGCCAGCAGTCAACAACAGGGTCAAGAGACCCAGTACTTC. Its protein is CASSQQQGQETQYF.

The CDR3 reads CASGSRGMNTEAFF. CDR3 in DNA: TGTGCCAGCGGATCTCGGGGTATGAACACTGAAGCTTTCTTT. The chain employs TRBV7-9 and TRBJ1-1; D ambiguous. V gave up 8 bases and J gave up 0 bases, with 13 bases separating them. Germline V gene sequence: CDR1 SEHNR, CDR2 FQNEAQ (reference sequence). The CDR3 spans 14 residues.

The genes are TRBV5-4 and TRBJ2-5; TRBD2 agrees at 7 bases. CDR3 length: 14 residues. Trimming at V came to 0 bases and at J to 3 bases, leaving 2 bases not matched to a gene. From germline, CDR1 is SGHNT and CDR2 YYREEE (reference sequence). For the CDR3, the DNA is TGTGCCAGCAGCTTGGCACTAGCGAAAGAGACCCAGTACTTC. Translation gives CASSLALAKETQYF.